This is a list of T cell receptor beta chains from one sample in a study of shared clonotypes between healthy human individuals. The protocol was immunoSEQ multiplex PCR, while the TCRdb copy is restricted to in-frame clones and leaves out a portion. This table holds about 2.3 million clones, approximately 93% found once. The sample consisted of naive CD4+ T cells from PBMCs. These receptor sequences come from a man between 18 and 29 years old in good health. Some clones in this sample may be carry-over from other donors' samples. Each CDR3 is given with its conserved first and last residue.

length | V | CDR3
13 | TRBV28 | CASSPGQYYEQYF
15 | TRBV9 | CASSSDSRGVGTIYF
14 | TRBV2 | CASRGGGGNYGYTF
14 | TRBV9 | CASSVAWTFNEQFF
12 | TRBV7-9 | CASSSGNQPQHF
15 | TRBV6-5 | CASRDYRGQNEKLFF
17 | TRBV7-9 | CASSLTSGRALVNIQYF
17 | TRBV27 | CASRPNPGPQTIGELFF
12 | TRBV9 | CASSPLSDEQFF
14 | TRBV14 | CASSRNGNQETQYF
14 | TRBV10-3 | CAISRDRVNTEAFF
13 | TRBV4-1 | CASSPETGAEAFF
14 | TRBV27 | CASSRLAGSYEQYF
16 | TRBV7-2 | CASTAQPLAGEDTQYF
15 | TRBV28 | CASRSHTGRNQPQHF
17 | TRBV10-3 | CAISESRTTSPNTEAFF
12 | TRBV28 | CASSSHGNTIYF
15 | TRBV19 | CASSGLYNSNQPQHF
16 | TRBV19 | CASSKLQGAGANVLTF
12 | TRBV28 | CAFLSNTGELFF
14 | TRBV10-3 | CAISESVGVGEQFF
15 | TRBV7-8 | CASSWDRGLGQPQHF
13 | TRBV14 | CASSQSRTGEQFF
15 | TRBV18 | CASSPPGQRAYGYTF
14 | TRBV5-5 | CASSLSGGPNEQFF
14 | TRBV5-4 | CASRNGLAENEQYF
14 | TRBV2 | CASSDRGMNTEAFF
17 | TRBV9 | CASSVGLGGQGFHEQYF
15 | TRBV7-9 | CASSLQYRPGETQYF
14 | TRBV5-1 | CASSLVTERYGYTF
17 | TRBV27 | CASSLSGLAGPGDTQYF
15 | TRBV9 | CASSVVPGGQETQYF
20 | TRBV21-1 | CASSKVLTYSERLTYNEQFF
15 | TRBV28 | CASSPQGEGNQPQHF
16 | TRBV9 | CASSVSSSGLTYEQYF
13 | TRBV18 | CASSPAGMETQYF
15 | TRBV2 | CASSVASPGADTQYF
14 | TRBV7-7 | CASSLVSGRYEQYF
13 | TRBV6-5 | CASKDRVGQPQHF
16 | TRBV5-1 | CASTAGGHQVVETQYF
20 | TRBV23-1 | CASSQSATSGTDFWSYEQYF
16 | TRBV5-1 | CASRPGQPWADEKLFF
15 | TRBV18 | CASSPSALALGEQYF
16 | TRBV28 | CASSLLGGTGSYEQYF